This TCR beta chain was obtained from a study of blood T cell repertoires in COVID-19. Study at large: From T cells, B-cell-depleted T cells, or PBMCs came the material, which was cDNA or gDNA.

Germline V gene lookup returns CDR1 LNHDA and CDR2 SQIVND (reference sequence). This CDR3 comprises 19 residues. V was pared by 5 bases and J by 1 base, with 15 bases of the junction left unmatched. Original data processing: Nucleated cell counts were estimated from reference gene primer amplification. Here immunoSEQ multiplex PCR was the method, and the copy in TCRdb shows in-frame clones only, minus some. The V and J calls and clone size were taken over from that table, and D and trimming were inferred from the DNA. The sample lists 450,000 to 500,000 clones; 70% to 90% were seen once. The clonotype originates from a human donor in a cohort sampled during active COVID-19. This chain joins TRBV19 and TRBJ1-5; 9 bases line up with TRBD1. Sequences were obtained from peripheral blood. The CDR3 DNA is TGTGCCAGTAGTCCCCGTCCCGGGACAGGGAGGGGGAGCAATCAGCCCCAGCATTTT. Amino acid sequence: CASSPRPGTGRGSNQPQHF.